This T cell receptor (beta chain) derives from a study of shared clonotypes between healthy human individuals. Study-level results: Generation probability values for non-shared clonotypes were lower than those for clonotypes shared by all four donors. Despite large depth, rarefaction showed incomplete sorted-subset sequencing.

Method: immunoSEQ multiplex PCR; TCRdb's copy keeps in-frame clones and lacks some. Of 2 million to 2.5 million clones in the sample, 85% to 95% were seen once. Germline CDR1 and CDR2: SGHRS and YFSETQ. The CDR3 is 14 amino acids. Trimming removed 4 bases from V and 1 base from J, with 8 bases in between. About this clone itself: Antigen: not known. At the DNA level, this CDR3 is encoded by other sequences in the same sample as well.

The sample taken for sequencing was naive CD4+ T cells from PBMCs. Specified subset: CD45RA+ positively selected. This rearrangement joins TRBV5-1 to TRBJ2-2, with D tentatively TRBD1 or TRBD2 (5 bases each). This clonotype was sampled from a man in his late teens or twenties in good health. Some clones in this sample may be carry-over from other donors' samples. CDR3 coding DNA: TGCGCCAGCAGCGAGGGACGGAACACCGGGGAGCTGTTTTTT. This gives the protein CASSEGRNTGELFF.